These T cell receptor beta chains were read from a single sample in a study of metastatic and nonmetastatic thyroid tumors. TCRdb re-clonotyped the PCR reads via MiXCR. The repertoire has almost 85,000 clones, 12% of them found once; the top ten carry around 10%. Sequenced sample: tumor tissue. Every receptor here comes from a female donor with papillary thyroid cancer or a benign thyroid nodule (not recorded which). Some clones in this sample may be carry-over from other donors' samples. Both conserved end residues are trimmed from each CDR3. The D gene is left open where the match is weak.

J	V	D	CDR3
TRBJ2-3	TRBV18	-	ASSPLEEQY
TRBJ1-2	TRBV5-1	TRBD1	ASSLDGGGDLYGYT
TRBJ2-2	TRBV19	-	ASSMMGGGGAGELF
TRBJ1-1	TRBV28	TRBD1	ASSLGQGTEAF
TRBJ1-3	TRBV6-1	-	ASRNRDTLYTIY
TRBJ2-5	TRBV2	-	ASSDRKGLQETQY
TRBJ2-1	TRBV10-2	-	ASIRGGAEQF
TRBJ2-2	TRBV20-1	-	SASRTYTGELF
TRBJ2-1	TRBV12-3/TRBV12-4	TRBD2	ASSPSGSYNEQF
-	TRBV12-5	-	ASGPQSGELF
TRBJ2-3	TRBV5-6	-	ASSLAVRLMGTDTQY
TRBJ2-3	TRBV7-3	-	ASSPTSSTDTQY
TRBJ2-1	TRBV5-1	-	ASSLEVSGSYNEQF
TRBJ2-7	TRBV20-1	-	SANRGKFYEQY
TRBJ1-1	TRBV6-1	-	ASWACGRGTNTEAF
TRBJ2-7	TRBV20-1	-	SARDANGGRYEQY
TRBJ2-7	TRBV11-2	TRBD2	ASSLVGREGREQY
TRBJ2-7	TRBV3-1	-	ASSQELPGNNEQY
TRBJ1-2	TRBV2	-	ASSDGEFTIYGYT
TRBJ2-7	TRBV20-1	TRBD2	SARDMRGAGGMEQY
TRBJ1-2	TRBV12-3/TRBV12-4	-	ASSPTDGRFYGYT
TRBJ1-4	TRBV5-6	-	ASSRGRRNEKLF